The rows below give T cell receptor beta chains drawn from one sample of a study of T-cell reconstitution after alpha-beta-depleted transplantation in children. TCRdb independently ran MiXCR on the PCR reads; one entry per CDR3 protein. The sample contains approximately 1,000,000 distinct CDR3 sequences, about 29% of which appear only once. Sequenced here: PBMCs, mostly from graft donor cells, sampled 360 days after TCRalphabeta/CD19-depleted stem cell transplant. The receptors derive from a boy in the first two years of life who had a stem cell transplant for SCID, so the T cells may come from the graft donor. The CDR3 runs from the conserved cysteine through the conserved F or W. Each record gives: CDR3 DNA, CDR3 protein, D gene, J gene, V gene, clone size. A D gene is named only where the DNA matches it firmly. Not all rows give a size; the values are once, few, many and, for expanded clones, a class.

CDR3nt: TGCGCCAGCAGCTGGGCTGGGAGGGGCACTGAAGCTTTCTTT; CDR3aa: CASSWAGRGTEAFF; d_gene: NA; j_gene: TRBJ1-1; v_gene: TRBV5-1; abundance: few
CDR3nt: TGTGCCAGCAGGGTAGACAGGGGGTACGAGCAGTACTTC; CDR3aa: CASRVDRGYEQYF; d_gene: TRBD1; j_gene: TRBJ2-7; v_gene: TRBV12-3/TRBV12-4; abundance: once
CDR3nt: TGCGCCAGCAGCTTGGGGGGTTCCGCCGAGCAGTACTTC; CDR3aa: CASSLGGSAEQYF; d_gene: NA; j_gene: TRBJ2-7; v_gene: TRBV5-1; abundance: once
CDR3nt: TGTGCCAGCAGTTACTCGGCTAAGAAGCCCTACGAGCAGTACTTC; CDR3aa: CASSYSAKKPYEQYF; d_gene: NA; j_gene: TRBJ2-7; v_gene: TRBV6-2/TRBV6-3; abundance: few
CDR3nt: TGCAGTGCCATGAGCAAACCGGGACTCAGCCGAACAGATACGCAGTATTTT; CDR3aa: CSAMSKPGLSRTDTQYF; d_gene: NA; j_gene: TRBJ2-3; v_gene: TRBV20-1; abundance: few
CDR3nt: TGTGCCAGCAGCTTACCCCCAGCCAGGGGTTTTGATCAGCCCCAGCATTTT; CDR3aa: CASSLPPARGFDQPQHF; d_gene: NA; j_gene: TRBJ1-5; v_gene: TRBV7-9; abundance: few
CDR3nt: TGTGCCAGCAGCACCAACAGGGATAATTCACCCCTCCACTTT; CDR3aa: CASSTNRDNSPLHF; d_gene: NA; j_gene: TRBJ1-6; v_gene: TRBV6-1; abundance: NA
CDR3nt: TGTGCCAGCAGTCGAACACCACAGGGGATCACTGAAGCTTTCTTT; CDR3aa: CASSRTPQGITEAFF; d_gene: TRBD1; j_gene: TRBJ1-1; v_gene: TRBV6-1; abundance: NA
CDR3nt: TGTGCCAGCAGTGGACAGGGGGCTGAGGGCTACACCTTC; CDR3aa: CASSGQGAEGYTF; d_gene: TRBD1; j_gene: TRBJ1-2; v_gene: TRBV2; abundance: NA
CDR3nt: TGCGCCAGCAGCCAAGATCGGAACAGGGGGCAAAATGAGCAGTTCTTC; CDR3aa: CASSQDRNRGQNEQFF; d_gene: TRBD1; j_gene: TRBJ2-1; v_gene: TRBV4-3; abundance: NA
CDR3nt: TGTGCCAGCAGCCAAGTACGGGTGGGGCCAGATACGCAGTATTTT; CDR3aa: CASSQVRVGPDTQYF; d_gene: NA; j_gene: TRBJ2-3; v_gene: TRBV4-2; abundance: few
CDR3nt: TGTGCCAGCAGTAACCGACAGGGGGCTGGCGGGGAGCTGTTTTTT; CDR3aa: CASSNRQGAGGELFF; d_gene: TRBD1; j_gene: TRBJ2-2; v_gene: TRBV6-5; abundance: NA
CDR3nt: TGTGCCAGCAGTGGCTCGACAGGGGGCGCCACAGATACGCAGTATTTT; CDR3aa: CASSGSTGGATDTQYF; d_gene: TRBD1; j_gene: TRBJ2-3; v_gene: TRBV25-1; abundance: NA
CDR3nt: TGTGCCAGCAGCCAGAAACTCCGGGACAAGAGTACAGATACGCAGTATTTT; CDR3aa: CASSQKLRDKSTDTQYF; d_gene: NA; j_gene: TRBJ2-3; v_gene: TRBV3-1; abundance: NA
CDR3nt: TGTGCCAGTCAAACCGGGGGCCTACCCAACGAGCAGTACTTC; CDR3aa: CASQTGGLPNEQYF; d_gene: NA; j_gene: TRBJ2-7; v_gene: TRBV28; abundance: NA
CDR3nt: TGCGCCAGCAGCCAGGGACTAGCGGGGGAAACCGGTGGCGGGGAGCTGTTTTTT; CDR3aa: CASSQGLAGETGGGELFF; d_gene: TRBD2; j_gene: TRBJ2-2; v_gene: TRBV4-1; abundance: NA
CDR3nt: TGCGCCAGCAGCCAAGATTCACCGCTAGGTTTTGGCGGGGAGCTGTTTTTT; CDR3aa: CASSQDSPLGFGGELFF; d_gene: NA; j_gene: TRBJ2-2; v_gene: TRBV4-3; abundance: few
CDR3nt: TGTGCCACCAGTGATGTTCTAGCGGGGAAGGAGTTCTTC; CDR3aa: CATSDVLAGKEFF; d_gene: TRBD2; j_gene: TRBJ2-1; v_gene: TRBV24-1; abundance: NA
CDR3nt: TGTGCCATCAGCCGCGGGGGCTTGGAAGATACGCAGTATTTT; CDR3aa: CAISRGGLEDTQYF; d_gene: NA; j_gene: TRBJ2-3; v_gene: TRBV10-3; abundance: many
CDR3nt: TGTGCCTCCGGGACAGGTTGGGAGCAGTACTTC; CDR3aa: CASGTGWEQYF; d_gene: TRBD1; j_gene: TRBJ2-7; v_gene: TRBV6-6; abundance: NA
CDR3nt: TGCGCCAGCAGTGAGGTGGCTGTCTACGAGCAGTACTTC; CDR3aa: CASSEVAVYEQYF; d_gene: NA; j_gene: TRBJ2-7; v_gene: TRBV10-2; abundance: few
CDR3nt: TGTGCCTGGATGATGGACGCCGGGGAGCTGTTTTTT; CDR3aa: CAWMMDAGELFF; d_gene: NA; j_gene: TRBJ2-2; v_gene: TRBV30; abundance: few
CDR3nt: TGTGCCAGTATTAGGGGGGGCAGCTCCTACGAGCAGTACTTC; CDR3aa: CASIRGGSSYEQYF; d_gene: NA; j_gene: TRBJ2-7; v_gene: TRBV11-2; abundance: NA
CDR3nt: TGTGCCAGCAGTTACTCGAAAGTGAACTATGGCTACACCTTC; CDR3aa: CASSYSKVNYGYTF; d_gene: NA; j_gene: TRBJ1-2; v_gene: TRBV6-5; abundance: many
CDR3nt: TGCAGTGCTAGGGGGACAGGGACGGGCTATGGCTACACCTTC; CDR3aa: CSARGTGTGYGYTF; d_gene: TRBD1; j_gene: TRBJ1-2; v_gene: TRBV20-1; abundance: few
CDR3nt: TGTGCCAGCATACGAGGGTCCGGAGAGACCCAGTACTTC; CDR3aa: CASIRGSGETQYF; d_gene: NA; j_gene: TRBJ2-5; v_gene: TRBV25-1; abundance: once
CDR3nt: TGTGCCAGCAGTTTGATCCAGGGGAAGGGAACGGCTTTCTTT; CDR3aa: CASSLIQGKGTAFF; d_gene: NA; j_gene: TRBJ1-1; v_gene: TRBV27; abundance: few
CDR3nt: TGTGCCAGCAGCGAAGCACCGGGACCGATCTACGAGCAGTACTTC; CDR3aa: CASSEAPGPIYEQYF; d_gene: NA; j_gene: TRBJ2-7; v_gene: TRBV7-6; abundance: few
CDR3nt: TGCAGTGCTTTTAAGGGCCCCGTCAACGGGGAGCTGTTTTTT; CDR3aa: CSAFKGPVNGELFF; d_gene: NA; j_gene: TRBJ2-2; v_gene: TRBV20-1; abundance: few
CDR3nt: TGTGCCACCAGCAGCAAGCGGGGGGGCTTAGATACGCAGTATTTT; CDR3aa: CATSSKRGGLDTQYF; d_gene: TRBD2; j_gene: TRBJ2-3; v_gene: TRBV15; abundance: once
CDR3nt: TGTGCCAGCAGCCAAGGGCTAGCGGGGTACCTCACCGGGGAGCTGTTTTTT; CDR3aa: CASSQGLAGYLTGELFF; d_gene: TRBD2; j_gene: TRBJ2-2; v_gene: TRBV14; abundance: NA
CDR3nt: TGTGCCAGCAGCACGGGGACAGAAGCTTTCTTT; CDR3aa: CASSTGTEAFF; d_gene: NA; j_gene: TRBJ1-1; v_gene: TRBV12-3/TRBV12-4; abundance: NA
CDR3nt: TGTGCCAGCAGCGGACTAGCGGGGGTAACCAGGAACACCGGGGAGCTGTTTTTT; CDR3aa: CASSGLAGVTRNTGELFF; d_gene: TRBD2; j_gene: TRBJ2-2; v_gene: TRBV6-2/TRBV6-3; abundance: few
CDR3nt: TGCAGTGCTAGAGTGGATAGCGGGGCCTCCTACGAGCAGTACTTC; CDR3aa: CSARVDSGASYEQYF; d_gene: TRBD2; j_gene: TRBJ2-7; v_gene: TRBV20-1; abundance: few
CDR3nt: TGCAGTGCCCAACCCGGGGCAGGCAATCAGCCCCAGCATTTT; CDR3aa: CSAQPGAGNQPQHF; d_gene: NA; j_gene: TRBJ1-5; v_gene: TRBV20-1; abundance: NA
CDR3nt: TGCGCCAGCAGCTTTAACGGTGGTGAGCAGTTCTTC; CDR3aa: CASSFNGGEQFF; d_gene: NA; j_gene: TRBJ2-1; v_gene: TRBV5-1; abundance: NA
CDR3nt: TGCGCCAGCAGCGGGGGGGGAACTAGCTCCTACGAGCAGTACTTC; CDR3aa: CASSGGGTSSYEQYF; d_gene: TRBD2; j_gene: TRBJ2-7; v_gene: TRBV5-1; abundance: NA
CDR3nt: TGCGCCAGCAGCGACCCAGCAAGGAACACTGAAGCTTTCTTT; CDR3aa: CASSDPARNTEAFF; d_gene: NA; j_gene: TRBJ1-1; v_gene: TRBV5-1; abundance: few
CDR3nt: TGTGCCAGCAGTTTGGGGGGGTTCAACTATGGCTACACCTTC; CDR3aa: CASSLGGFNYGYTF; d_gene: NA; j_gene: TRBJ1-2; v_gene: TRBV12-3/TRBV12-4; abundance: few
CDR3nt: TGTGCCAGCAGCCGAGGGGGAGGACGAAGGACCTACGAGCAGTACTTC; CDR3aa: CASSRGGGRRTYEQYF; d_gene: NA; j_gene: TRBJ2-7; v_gene: TRBV4-2; abundance: NA
CDR3nt: TGTGCCAGCAGTTACTCTATCCGGGGCAGGGCAAACGGGAATGAGCAGTTCTTC; CDR3aa: CASSYSIRGRANGNEQFF; d_gene: NA; j_gene: TRBJ2-1; v_gene: TRBV6-5; abundance: NA
CDR3nt: TGTGCCAGCGGACAGGGGCATGTCGGGGAGCTGTTTTTT; CDR3aa: CASGQGHVGELFF; d_gene: TRBD1; j_gene: TRBJ2-2; v_gene: TRBV7-2; abundance: few
CDR3nt: TGCAGCGTTGATCAAGGGGGCTGGGAGACCCAGTACTTC; CDR3aa: CSVDQGGWETQYF; d_gene: TRBD1; j_gene: TRBJ2-5; v_gene: TRBV29-1; abundance: NA
CDR3nt: TGCGCCAGCAGCCTCCGGAGTCCCGCGAGGGAGCAGTACTTC; CDR3aa: CASSLRSPAREQYF; d_gene: NA; j_gene: TRBJ2-7; v_gene: TRBV5-1; abundance: NA
CDR3nt: TGTGCCATCAGTGAGCCTAGGGGGGTTCATGGCTACACCTTC; CDR3aa: CAISEPRGVHGYTF; d_gene: NA; j_gene: TRBJ1-2; v_gene: TRBV10-3; abundance: once
CDR3nt: TGCAGTGCTAGGGGTCCGGGCGACGAGCAGTACTTC; CDR3aa: CSARGPGDEQYF; d_gene: NA; j_gene: TRBJ2-7; v_gene: TRBV20-1; abundance: many
CDR3nt: TGTGCCACCAGCAGGGTAGCTACGGAGGGGTACAATGAGCAGTTCTTC; CDR3aa: CATSRVATEGYNEQFF; d_gene: NA; j_gene: TRBJ2-1; v_gene: TRBV15; abundance: NA
CDR3nt: TGTGCCAGCAGTAAAGGAGGATTCGGCTACAATGAGCAGTTCTTC; CDR3aa: CASSKGGFGYNEQFF; d_gene: NA; j_gene: TRBJ2-1; v_gene: TRBV6-2/TRBV6-3; abundance: few
CDR3nt: TGTGCCAGCAGCTTTACGGGGACCGGGCCTCATCACAATGAGCAGTTCTTC; CDR3aa: CASSFTGTGPHHNEQFF; d_gene: NA; j_gene: TRBJ2-1; v_gene: TRBV7-9; abundance: few
CDR3nt: TGCAGCGTCGAGACAGGGATCAACACTGAAGCTTTCTTT; CDR3aa: CSVETGINTEAFF; d_gene: TRBD1; j_gene: TRBJ1-1; v_gene: TRBV29-1; abundance: few
CDR3nt: TGCAGCGGCGGGGGGGCCTACAATGAGCAGTTCTTC; CDR3aa: CSGGGAYNEQFF; d_gene: TRBD2; j_gene: TRBJ2-1; v_gene: TRBV29-1; abundance: NA
CDR3nt: TGCAGCGCAAAAGGGACGGAGAACACTGAAGCTTTCTTT; CDR3aa: CSAKGTENTEAFF; d_gene: NA; j_gene: TRBJ1-1; v_gene: TRBV29-1; abundance: few
CDR3nt: TGCAGCGTTGGCTATACAGGGGACGAGCAGTACTTC; CDR3aa: CSVGYTGDEQYF; d_gene: TRBD1; j_gene: TRBJ2-7; v_gene: TRBV29-1; abundance: NA
CDR3nt: TGTGCCAGCAGTTTACAGGGCAGTTGGATTGTGGATGGCTACACCTTC; CDR3aa: CASSLQGSWIVDGYTF; d_gene: NA; j_gene: TRBJ1-2; v_gene: TRBV28; abundance: NA
CDR3nt: TGCGCCAGCAGCTTGGAAGGGATGAAGGGGAGCGAGCAGTACTTC; CDR3aa: CASSLEGMKGSEQYF; d_gene: NA; j_gene: TRBJ2-7; v_gene: TRBV5-1; abundance: few
CDR3nt: TGCAGTGCTCACATCGACAGGATCTCCTACGAGCAGTACTTC; CDR3aa: CSAHIDRISYEQYF; d_gene: NA; j_gene: TRBJ2-7; v_gene: TRBV20-1; abundance: NA
CDR3nt: TGTGCCAGCAGTAATGGGTTGGGCTACGAGCAGTACTTC; CDR3aa: CASSNGLGYEQYF; d_gene: NA; j_gene: TRBJ2-7; v_gene: TRBV28; abundance: NA
CDR3nt: TGTGCCAGCAGCTCAGAGGGTCCGGGCAGGGGGGCCTACAATGAGCAGTTCTTC; CDR3aa: CASSSEGPGRGAYNEQFF; d_gene: NA; j_gene: TRBJ2-1; v_gene: TRBV7-3; abundance: NA